The 30 T cell receptor beta chains below all came from one sample that was sequenced in a study of cytomegalovirus exposure and HLA in healthy donors. The PCR used 60 Vbeta and 13 Jbeta primers. Sequencing used immunoSEQ multiplex PCR; TCRdb keeps in-frame clones, though not all of them. The repertoire table contains about 130,000 clones. The sequencing sample was made of PBMCs. Receptors were obtained from a woman aged 40 to 50 in good health and CMV-seropositive.

This chain links TRBV5-1 with TRBJ2-1; D gene ambiguous. The CDR3 spans 12 residues. Germline loops: CDR1 SGHRS, CDR2 YFSETQ. V was trimmed by 2 bases and J by 6 bases, leaving 6 bases between them. The CDR3 here is CASSLNTNEQFF. The CDR3 DNA follows: TGCGCCAGCAGCTTAAACACCAATGAGCAGTTCTTC. The full variable domain, rest sourced from reference TRBV5-1 and TRBJ2-1, is KAGVTQTPRYLIKTRGQQVTLSCSPISGHRSVSWYQQTPGQGLQFLFEYFSETQRNKGNFPGRFSGRQFSNSRSEMNVSTLELGDSALYLCASSLNTNEQFFGPGTRLTVL.

The V gene is TRBV19, the J gene TRBJ2-5; TRBD1 matches 8 bases. The J call may be faulty, since TRBJ2-7 better matches the DNA end. Germline lookup yields CDR1 LNHDA and CDR2 SQIVND (reference sequence). The CDR3 extends over 14 amino acids. The CDR3 region is CASSVTGGSYEQYF. In DNA form, the CDR3 reads TGTGCCAGTAGTGTCACAGGGGGCTCCTACGAGCAGTACTTC.

This chain uses TRBV6-1 with TRBJ2-1; 11 bases are shared with TRBD2. Germline trimming cut 1 base from V and 4 bases from J; bases unmatched to any gene: 6. The CDR3 is 17 amino acids. Per the germline V gene, CDR1 is MNHNS and CDR2 is SASEGT. The CDR3 sequence: CASSEGPPSGRYNEQFF. In nucleotides, the CDR3 is TGTGCCAGCAGTGAAGGCCCACCTAGCGGGAGGTACAATGAGCAGTTCTTC.

The chain recombines TRBV30 with TRBJ1-3; weak D call: TRBD1 (5 bases). The CDR3 is 13 residues long. CDR1 GTSNPN and CDR2 SVGIG come from the germline V gene (reference sequence). Trimming cost V 4 bases and J 2 bases, with 9 bases left between them. The CDR3 nucleotides are TGTGCCTGGACGTCAGGGACTGGAAACACCATATATTTT. Encoded protein: CAWTSGTGNTIYF.

The CDR3 DNA sequence: TGTGCCAGCAGCCGGGGGACTAGCGGGGCTAGCACAGATACGCAGTATTTT. Translated, it gives CASSRGTSGASTDTQYF. The V and J genes are TRBV9 and TRBJ2-3; 13 bases agree with TRBD2. Germline CDR1 is SGDLS and CDR2 is YYNGEE. CDR3 length: 17 residues. Losses at the gene ends were 4 bases for V and 0 bases for J; bases not matched to a gene: 5.

J is TRBJ1-1 and V is TRBV11-2; TRBD1 is a possible D gene (6 bases). Germline values: CDR1 SGHAT, CDR2 FQNNGV. Trimming took off 6 bases at V and 3 bases at J, with 11 bases between the two ends. The length of the CDR3 is 13 residues. The CDR3 here is CASRRQVDTEAFF. The CDR3 DNA follows: TGTGCCAGCAGAAGACAGGTCGACACTGAAGCTTTCTTT.

The rearrangement joins TRBV6-5 to TRBJ2-7; the D gene is possibly TRBD1 (6 bases). Trimming cost V 8 bases and J 5 bases, with 13 bases left between them. The CDR3 runs to 12 residues. Looked up from germline, CDR1 is MNHEY and CDR2 is SVGAGI. The DNA of the CDR3 is TGTGCCAGCGGACAGACCAGGGACGAGCAGTACTTC. Protein sequence: CASGQTRDEQYF.

The chain carries TRBV2 and TRBJ2-5; tentatively, D is TRBD2 (5 bases). The ends were cut back, 11 bases at V and 5 bases at J, with 15 bases in the middle. The CDR3 is 12 amino acids. From germline, CDR1 is SNHLY and CDR2 FYNNEI. The CDR3 sequence: CASSGVWETQYF. The CDR3 nucleotides read TGTGCCTCTTCCGGGGTTTGGGAGACCCAGTACTTC. The whole variable domain, filled in from reference TRBV2 and TRBJ2-5, reads EPEVTQTPSHQVTQMGQEVILRCVPISNHLYFYWYRQILGQKVEFLVSFYNNEISEKSEIFDDQFSVERPDGSNFTLKIRSTKLEDSAMYFCASSGVWETQYFGPGTRLLVL.

The V gene is TRBV29-1, the J gene TRBJ2-7, with TRBD1 matching 7 bases. V dropped 2 bases and J dropped 1; count of bases not matched to a gene: 2. The CDR3 sequence is 13 residues long. Looked up from germline, CDR1 is SQVTM and CDR2 is ANQGSEA. CDR3 DNA sequence: TGCAGCGTTGAATGGGACAGATCCTACGAGCAGTACTTC. It translates to CSVEWDRSYEQYF.

This chain uses TRBV6-1 with TRBJ2-2; D ambiguous. The CDR3 has 14 amino acids. Germline V gene data show CDR1 as MNHNS and CDR2 as SASEGT. V was cut by 4 bases and J by 6 bases, with 12 bases left in between. The CDR3 loop reads CASSATRPPGELFF. CDR3 coding DNA: TGTGCCAGCAGTGCGACTCGACCTCCCGGGGAGCTGTTTTTT.

The chain combines TRBV19 with TRBJ2-5, with D hard to call. The CDR3 runs 16 residues. Germline V gene sequence: CDR1 LNHDA, CDR2 SQIVND (reference sequence). The V end was cut by 5 bases, the J end by 2 bases, with 18 bases between. The CDR3 reads CASSSPRPDSQETQYF. The CDR3 nucleotides read TGTGCCAGTAGTTCTCCCCGTCCCGACTCGCAAGAGACCCAGTACTTC.

The chain carries TRBV4-1 and TRBJ1-1; the match to TRBD1 covers 10 bases. Germline CDR1 and CDR2: MGHRA and YSYEKL. J gave up 6 bases and V 4 bases, and 8 bases lay outside the gene matches. The CDR3 extends over 15 amino acids. The CDR3 bases are TGCGCCAGCAGCCGCGGACAGGGGGTGGGCGCTGAAGCTTTCTTT. As protein: CASSRGQGVGAEAFF.

V gene TRBV15 combines with J gene TRBJ1-5; D call uncertain. V lost 1 base and J lost 4, with 14 bases in between. Looked up from germline, CDR1 is LNHNV and CDR2 is YYDKDF (reference sequence). This CDR3 has 16 amino acids. CDR3 region: CATSRVPSGANQPQHF. The DNA for the CDR3 is TGTGCCACCAGCAGAGTCCCCTCGGGTGCGAATCAGCCCCAGCATTTT.

The chain joins TRBV6-1 to TRBJ2-5, with 7 bases that match TRBD1. The V gene end was trimmed by 7 bases and the J gene end by 3 bases; junction bases not matched to a gene: 8. The CDR3 is 14 amino acids. Germline CDR1 MNHNS, CDR2 SASEGT. CDR3 residues: CASTVGRGKETQYF. In DNA form, the CDR3 reads TGTGCCAGCACGGTCGGCAGGGGGAAAGAGACCCAGTACTTC.

The chain is built from TRBV18 and TRBJ1-1; no reliable D call. V shed 0 bases and J shed 4 bases, with 9 bases lying between them. The CDR3 sequence is 14 residues long. Germline V gene sequence: CDR1 KGHSH, CDR2 LQKENI. CDR3 sequence: CASSPPRGFTEAFF. For the CDR3, the DNA is TGTGCCAGCTCACCACCTAGAGGGTTCACTGAAGCTTTCTTT.

V gene TRBV5-1 combines with J gene TRBJ2-5, with TRBD2 matching over 7 bases. The CDR3 contains 15 residues. Germline V gene data show CDR1 as SGHRS and CDR2 as YFSETQ. V lost 0 bases to trimming and J lost 4 bases; unmatched junction nucleotides: 6. CDR3 in amino acids: CASSLEGLEPETQYF. The CDR3, as DNA: TGCGCCAGCAGCTTGGAAGGACTAGAACCAGAGACCCAGTACTTC. Together with reference TRBV5-1 and TRBJ2-5, the CDR3 gives the full variable domain: KAGVTQTPRYLIKTRGQQVTLSCSPISGHRSVSWYQQTPGQGLQFLFEYFSETQRNKGNFPGRFSGRQFSNSRSEMNVSTLELGDSALYLCASSLEGLEPETQYFGPGTRLLVL.

J is TRBJ2-3 and V is TRBV19; tentative D call: TRBD2 (6 bases). CDR3 size: 14 residues. Germline V gene data show CDR1 as LNHDA and CDR2 as SQIVND (reference sequence). V was shortened by 3 bases and J by 6 bases, with 13 bases between the two germline ends. Written as DNA, the CDR3 is TGTGCCAGTAGTATTTCATCTAGCGTGGATACGCAGTATTTT. This encodes CASSISSSVDTQYF.

The chain couples TRBV19 to TRBJ1-2; 7 bases align to TRBD1. CDR3 length: 15 amino acids. Germline assignment: CDR1 LNHDA and CDR2 SQIVND (reference sequence). Trimming removed 7 bases from V and 0 bases from J; junction bases left unmatched: 8. The CDR3 here is CASTAGGRANYGYTF. CDR3 DNA: TGTGCCAGTACCGCAGGGGGACGAGCTAACTATGGCTACACCTTC.

This chain connects TRBV7-9 to TRBJ1-1, with D maybe TRBD1 (6 bases). Germline CDR1 and CDR2: SEHNR and FQNEAQ (reference sequence). The CDR3 is 15 amino acids. Deletions cut 5 bases from V and 6 bases from J, with 19 bases between. In DNA, the CDR3 is TGTGCCAGCAGCCCGGGAGGAACAGGGATCCCTGAAGCTTTCTTT. Amino acids: CASSPGGTGIPEAFF.

The chain links TRBV19 to TRBJ2-3; 8 bases align to TRBD2. Germline CDR1 reads LNHDA; CDR2 reads SQIVND (reference sequence). CDR3 size: 14 residues. The V gene end was trimmed by 6 bases and the J gene end by 7 bases; junction bases not matched to a gene: 9. The DNA for the CDR3 is TGTGCCAGTAGCGAAGCGGGAGAGGTAAATACGCAGTATTTT. This translates into CASSEAGEVNTQYF.

The chain has TRBV11-2 and TRBJ2-7, with TRBD2 identical over 8 bases. The germline gives CDR1 SGHAT, CDR2 FQNNGV. Losses at the gene ends were 6 bases for V and 3 bases for J; bases not matched to a gene: 10. The CDR3 contains 15 residues. The CDR3 DNA follows: TGTGCCAGCAGTTTACAGGGACTAGTTCTCTACGAGCAGTACTTC. This gives the protein CASSLQGLVLYEQYF.

This chain uses TRBV9 with TRBJ2-2; 8 bases map to TRBD1. The CDR3 runs to 15 residues. CDR1 is SGDLS and CDR2 is YYNGEE in the germline V gene. J gave up 3 bases and V 5 bases, and 6 bases lay outside the gene matches. CDR3 in amino acids: CASRGTGGYTGELFF. In nucleotides, the CDR3 is TGTGCCAGCAGAGGCACAGGGGGGTACACCGGGGAGCTGTTTTTT.

V is TRBV19 and J is TRBJ1-1; D not resolved. V lost 0 bases, J lost 5 bases, and 4 bases lay in between. CDR1 is LNHDA and CDR2 is SQIVND in the germline V gene (reference sequence). The CDR3 length is 12 residues. The CDR3 DNA sequence: TGTGCCAGTAGTATAGATCCGACTGAAGCTTTCTTT. This sequence encodes CASSIDPTEAFF.

The rearrangement uses TRBV18 and TRBJ1-1; no clear D. V gave up 6 bases and J gave up 7 bases, with 12 bases separating them. The germline V gene encodes CDR1 KGHSH and CDR2 LQKENI. CDR3 length: 12 amino acids. CDR3 sequence reads: CASSPTRVEAFF. CDR3 in DNA: TGTGCCAGCTCCCCTACTCGGGTTGAAGCTTTCTTT.

The gene calls are TRBV28 and TRBJ2-1, with 7 bases lining up with TRBD2. Per germline, CDR1 MDHEN and CDR2 SYDVKM. The V segment lost 5 bases and the J segment 6 bases; nucleotides outside the gene matches: 7. The CDR3 has 14 amino acids. The CDR3 nucleotides are TGTGCCAGCAGTCAAGGACTAGTAGGCAATGAGCAGTTCTTC. Its protein product is CASSQGLVGNEQFF. The full variable domain, rest sourced from reference TRBV28 and TRBJ2-1, is DVKVTQSSRYLVKRTGEKVFLECVQDMDHENMFWYRQDPGLGLRLIYFSYDVKMKEKGDIPEGYSVSREKKERFSLILESASTNQTSMYLCASSQGLVGNEQFFGPGTRLTVL.

The chain has TRBV4-1 and TRBJ2-1, with 12 bases aligning to TRBD2. The CDR3 has 15 residues. Germline loops: CDR1 MGHRA, CDR2 YSYEKL. J gave up 5 bases and V 6 bases, and 5 bases lay outside the gene matches. DNA for the CDR3: TGCGCCAGCAGTCACGGACTAGCGGGACACAATGAGCAGTTCTTC. Encoded protein: CASSHGLAGHNEQFF.

The chain is built from TRBV5-1 and TRBJ2-3, with 9 nucleotides matching TRBD2. Germline values: CDR1 SGHRS, CDR2 YFSETQ. Trimming took 7 bases from V and 4 from J; bases not matched to a gene: 4. The CDR3 has 13 amino acids. The CDR3 is CASGAGGADTQYF. The DNA for the CDR3 is TGCGCCAGCGGGGCGGGAGGGGCAGATACGCAGTATTTT.

J is TRBJ2-1 and V is TRBV2, with 7 positions matching TRBD2. The length of the CDR3 is 14 residues. The germline CDR1 and CDR2 sequences are SNHLY and FYNNEI. V was clipped by 6 bases and J by 2 bases; unmatched bases: 4. The CDR3 DNA is TGTGCCAGCAGAGGCGGGAGCGCCTACAATGAGCAGTTCTTC. Residues: CASRGGSAYNEQFF.

J is TRBJ1-5 and V is TRBV30; 8 nucleotides align to TRBD1. Trimming took 4 bases from V and 6 from J; bases not matched to a gene: 17. From germline, CDR1 is GTSNPN and CDR2 SVGIG (reference sequence). The CDR3 has 17 amino acids. CDR3 nucleotides: TGTGCCTGGATTAAGAAACTTTCCGGACAGGGAATTCAGCCCCAGCATTTT. Translation: CAWIKKLSGQGIQPQHF.

The chain links TRBV9 to TRBJ2-1, with 7 bases matching TRBD2. Per germline, CDR1 SGDLS and CDR2 YYNGEE. The CDR3 is 15 residues long. V was clipped by 0 bases and J by 5 bases; unmatched bases: 5. The CDR3 spells CASSVGLARDNEQFF. The CDR3, as DNA: TGTGCCAGCAGCGTAGGACTAGCTCGGGACAATGAGCAGTTCTTC.